This T cell receptor (beta chain) was sequenced for a study of T-cell memory formation after mild COVID-19. One entry per CDR3 protein, called by TCRdb with MiXCR from the 5' RACE reads. The sample lists 100,000 to 150,000 distinct CDR3 sequences, more than 15% occurring once. Trimming cost V 6 bases and J 5 bases; bases outside gene matches: 8. The CDR3 is 13 amino acids. Looked up from germline, CDR1 is SQVTM and CDR2 is ANQGSEA. The origin of this receptor is a man younger than 30 who had mild COVID-19 (a few samples of this study predate the infection). Cell type and time point are not known. The sample taken for sequencing was PBMCs or a T cell subset sorted from them (not recorded which). The chain is built from TRBV29-1 and TRBJ2-5; 8 bases agree with TRBD1. Here the CDR3 DNA reads TGCAGCGTGGATCAGGGGGCCCGGGAGACCCAGTACTTC. Translated, it gives CSVDQGARETQYF. Full variable domain (rest looked up from reference TRBV29-1 and TRBJ2-5): SAVISQKPSRDICQRGTSLTIQCQVDSQVTMMFWYRQQPGQSLTLIATANQGSEATYESGFVIDKFPISRPNLTFSTLTVSNMSPEDSSIYLCSVDQGARETQYFGPGTRLLVL.